The 21 T cell receptor beta chains listed next were all sequenced from one sample in a study of OX40 agonist ivuxolimab in advanced cancers. Assay: immunoSEQ multiplex PCR; the TCRdb copy retains only in-frame clones and omits some. This table has roughly 49,000 clones, approximately 91% appearing once. Sequenced here: CD4+ or CD8+ T cells sorted from blood, sampled in a trial of the OX40 agonist ivuxolimab. The receptors stem from an adult with an advanced solid tumor such as melanoma, head and neck, liver or kidney cancer.

The chain carries TRBV11-2 and TRBJ1-3; D not resolved. The CDR3 consists of 18 residues. With 5 bases removed from V and 0 bases from J, the gap between germline ends came to 20 bases. From germline, CDR1 is SGHAT and CDR2 FQNNGV. Here the CDR3 DNA reads TGTGCCAGCAGCAGCCGAGGGAGCAGCTCCTACTCTGGAAACACCATATATTTT. This sequence encodes CASSSRGSSSYSGNTIYF.

This clone showed up just a few times. The CDR3: CASSPGGAFQPQHF. The DNA for the CDR3 is TGTGCCAGCAGCCCCGGCGGGGCATTTCAGCCCCAGCATTTT. J is TRBJ1-5 and V is TRBV28, with D perhaps TRBD1 (5 bases). V was clipped by 6 bases and J by 6 bases, with 15 bases between them. CDR1 and CDR2 from the germline V gene are MDHEN and SYDVKM. The CDR3 runs 14 residues. Full variable domain (rest looked up from reference TRBV28 and TRBJ1-5): DVKVTQSSRYLVKRTGEKVFLECVQDMDHENMFWYRQDPGLGLRLIYFSYDVKMKEKGDIPEGYSVSREKKERFSLILESASTNQTSMYLCASSPGGAFQPQHFGDGTRLSIL.

The chain carries TRBV5-6 and TRBJ2-3; D could derive from TRBD1 or TRBD2 (5 bases each). V lost 1 base, J lost 4 bases, and 16 bases lay in between. Germline lookup yields CDR1 SGHDT and CDR2 YYEEEE. CDR3 size: 16 residues. CDR3 bases: TGTGCCAGCAGCTTGACCCCCCGGGAACAGGCAGATACGCAGTATTTT. It encodes CASSLTPREQADTQYF.

This chain joins TRBV4-2 and TRBJ2-2; no firm D call. CDR1 and CDR2 from the germline V gene are LGHNA and YNFKEQ. Trimming stripped 0 bases from V and 1 base from J, with 3 bases between. The CDR3 spans 14 residues. Here the CDR3 reads CASSQDQNTGELFF. DNA of the CDR3: TGTGCCAGCAGCCAAGACCAGAACACCGGGGAGCTGTTTTTT.

The V gene is TRBV29-1, the J gene TRBJ2-2; 7 bases fit TRBD1. The CDR3 loop spans 13 amino acids. Germline CDR1 reads SQVTM; CDR2 reads ANQGSEA. V gave up 4 bases and J gave up 8 bases; unmatched junction bases: 7. The CDR3, as DNA: TGCAGCGTTGGGAACCGGGACAGAGGGGAGCTGTTTTTT. This codes for CSVGNRDRGELFF.

This rearrangement joins TRBV10-3 to TRBJ1-5, with D tentatively TRBD1 (5 bases). Trimming pared 4 bases from V and 3 bases from J, leaving 16 bases between. Germline CDR1 and CDR2: ENHRY and SYGVKD. The CDR3 contains 16 residues. CDR3 in DNA: TGTGCCATCAGTGGGGGGGAGAGACACGACAATCAGCCCCAGCATTTT. This codes for CAISGGERHDNQPQHF.

The rearrangement joins TRBV18 to TRBJ2-3; the match to TRBD1 covers 7 bases. Germline CDR1 KGHSH, CDR2 LQKENI. There are 15 residues in the CDR3. The V gene end was trimmed by 3 bases and the J gene end by 0 bases; junction bases not matched to a gene: 3. DNA of the CDR3: TGTGCCAGCTCACCGGGACAGTTGAGCACAGATACGCAGTATTTT. Translated, it gives CASSPGQLSTDTQYF.

This sequence joins TRBV9 and TRBJ2-5; tentative D call: TRBD2 (7 bases). CDR3 size: 16 residues. With 4 bases removed from V and 4 bases from J, the gap between germline ends came to 20 bases. Germline V gene data show CDR1 as SGDLS and CDR2 as YYNGEE. This chain's CDR3 is CASSPRGGLSRETQYF. Here the CDR3 DNA reads TGTGCCAGCAGCCCAAGGGGGGGGCTGTCACGAGAGACCCAGTACTTC.

V gene TRBV5-6 combines with J gene TRBJ1-5, with 9 bases aligning to TRBD1. V lost 3 bases and J lost 0; bases outside the gene matches: 7. The CDR3 length is 17 residues. The germline gives CDR1 SGHDT, CDR2 YYEEEE. The CDR3 coding sequence is TGTGCCAGCAGCTCCGGGACAGGGAGAAATAGCAATCAGCCCCAGCATTTT. Encoded protein: CASSSGTGRNSNQPQHF.

The V call is TRBV15, the J call TRBJ2-5, with no clear D. Trimming took 6 bases from V and 5 from J, leaving 10 bases between them. Germline CDR1 is LNHNV and CDR2 is YYDKDF (reference sequence). This CDR3 region has 12 residues. The CDR3 sequence is CATSQIRETQYF. The CDR3 bases are TGTGCCACCAGTCAGATTCGGGAGACCCAGTACTTC.

This rearrangement joins TRBV10-3 to TRBJ2-5, with D perhaps matching TRBD1 or TRBD2 (6 bases each). CDR3 length: 15 residues. Germline loops: CDR1 ENHRY, CDR2 SYGVKD. Trimming removed 3 bases at V and 5 bases at J, with 16 bases between. DNA of the CDR3: TGTGCCATCAGTGACTCCGGGGGCACGACGGAGACCCAGTACTTC. This translates into CAISDSGGTTETQYF.

J is TRBJ2-7 and V is TRBV2; D is possibly TRBD2 (5 bases). The V gene lost 2 bases and the J gene lost 2 bases, with 7 bases spanning the gap. CDR1 SNHLY and CDR2 FYNNEI come from the germline V gene. The CDR3 sequence is 13 residues long. CDR3 DNA: TGTGCCAGCAGTGAACAACTAGCCTACGAGCAGTACTTC. Amino acids: CASSEQLAYEQYF.

J is TRBJ2-6 and V is TRBV7-8; D is unclear. This CDR3 contains 14 residues. Germline V gene lookup returns CDR1 SGHVS and CDR2 FQNEAQ. V was shortened by 3 bases and J by 2 bases, with 5 bases between the two germline ends. The CDR3 loop is CASSLMAGANVLTF. CDR3 DNA: TGTGCCAGCAGCTTGATGGCTGGGGCCAACGTCCTGACTTTC.

V is TRBV28 and J is TRBJ2-2; a possible D gene is TRBD1 (5 bases). The CDR3 contains 13 residues. CDR1 MDHEN and CDR2 SYDVKM come from the germline V gene. V lost 6 bases to trimming and J lost 4 bases, with 9 bases between them. The DNA for the CDR3 is TGTGCCAGCAGAACAGGATTCACCGGGGAGCTGTTTTTT. Translated: CASRTGFTGELFF.

This chain joins TRBV6-6 and TRBJ2-7; 11 bases match TRBD1. Losses at the gene ends were 6 bases for V and 1 base for J; bases not matched to a gene: 5. The CDR3 has 15 residues. Germline CDR1 is MNHNY and CDR2 is SVGAGI (reference sequence). CDR3 loop: CASRPGQGASYEQYF. The CDR3 DNA sequence: TGTGCCAGCAGACCTGGACAGGGGGCGTCCTACGAGCAGTACTTC.

Here the CDR3 reads CASRGQALNTEAFF. CDR3 sequence (DNA): TGTGCCAGTAGGGGACAGGCATTGAACACTGAAGCTTTCTTT. The chain couples TRBV19 to TRBJ1-1; TRBD1 agrees at 8 bases. The CDR3 loop spans 14 amino acids. Unmatched junction bases numbered 3, after V lost 6 bases and J lost 0 bases. Germline CDR1 LNHDA, CDR2 SQIVND (reference sequence).

The CDR3 DNA reads TGTGCCAGCAGTGACTCGGGCCTAACAGGGGTAACAGATACGCAGTATTTT. Translating gives CASSDSGLTGVTDTQYF. The chain employs TRBV6-4 and TRBJ2-3; the match to TRBD1 covers 7 bases. Germline trimming cut 0 bases from V and 3 bases from J; bases unmatched to any gene: 9. The CDR3 spans 17 residues. Germline CDR1 reads MRHNA; CDR2 reads SNTAGT.

The chain recombines TRBV29-1 with TRBJ2-1; 9 nucleotides align to TRBD2. This CDR3 spans 13 amino acids. V gave up 8 bases and J gave up 7 bases; unmatched junction bases: 9. CDR1 is SQVTM and CDR2 is ANQGSEA in the germline V gene. The CDR3 loop is CSLLAGARNEQFF. The CDR3 coding sequence is TGCAGCCTATTAGCGGGAGCAAGGAATGAGCAGTTCTTC.

The V gene is TRBV19, the J gene TRBJ2-7, with 15 positions matching TRBD2. With V trimmed by 5 bases and J by 7 bases, 6 bases remained unmatched. The CDR3 sequence is 15 residues long. The germline V gene has CDR1 LNHDA and CDR2 SQIVND (reference sequence). The CDR3 protein is CASSLGTSGRREQYF. CDR3 sequence (DNA): TGTGCCAGTAGTCTCGGGACTAGCGGGAGGAGGGAGCAGTACTTC.

The chain couples TRBV11-1 to TRBJ2-3; 8 bases line up with TRBD1. The ends lost 6 bases at V and 6 bases at J; junction bases unmatched: 11. This CDR3 spans 15 amino acids. CDR1 is SGHAT, CDR2 FQDESV, per germline (reference sequence). The DNA for the CDR3 is TGTGCCAGCAGTCCGACCAGGGGGCGCGCTGATACGCAGTATTTT. It yields the protein CASSPTRGRADTQYF.

This clone is a singleton in its sample. J is TRBJ2-5 and V is TRBV28; D call uncertain. V lost 1 base, J lost 3 bases, and 9 bases lay in between. Germline V CDR1 and CDR2: MDHEN, SYDVKM. This CDR3 has 14 amino acids. The CDR3 protein is CASSLSYPKETQYF. In nucleotides, the CDR3 is TGTGCCAGCAGTTTATCTTACCCAAAAGAGACCCAGTACTTC.